This T cell receptor beta chain came from a study of cytomegalovirus exposure and HLA in healthy donors. This clone has only a few counts. Both 60 Vbeta primers and 13 Jbeta primers went into the PCR. Clones were sequenced by immunoSEQ multiplex PCR, and TCRdb holds only the in-frame ones, with some missing. The table shows some 180,000 clones, with roughly 80% occurring only once. CDR3 length equals 16 residues. With 2 bases clipped from V and 2 bases from J, the junction kept 5 bases outside the gene matches. CDR1 and CDR2 from the germline V gene are MNHEY and SVGAGI. The origin of this receptor is a man aged 40-50 years in good health and CMV-seronegative. The chain employs TRBV6-5 and TRBJ2-3; 9 bases line up with TRBD2. The sample comprised PBMCs. The CDR3 loop reads CASSYTLAGATDTQYF. The CDR3 DNA sequence: TGTGCCAGCAGTTACACTTTAGCGGGAGCCACAGATACGCAGTATTTT.